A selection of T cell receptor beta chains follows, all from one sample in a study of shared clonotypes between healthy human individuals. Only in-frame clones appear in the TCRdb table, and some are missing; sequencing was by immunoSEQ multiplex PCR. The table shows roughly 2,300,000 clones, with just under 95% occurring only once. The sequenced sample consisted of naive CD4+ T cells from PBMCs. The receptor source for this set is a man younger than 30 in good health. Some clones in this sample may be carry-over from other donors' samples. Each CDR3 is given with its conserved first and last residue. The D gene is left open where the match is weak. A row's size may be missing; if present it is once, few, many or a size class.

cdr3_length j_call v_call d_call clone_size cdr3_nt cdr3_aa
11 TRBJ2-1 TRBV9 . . TGTGCCAGCAGCCCGTACAATGAGCAGTTCTTC CASSPYNEQFF
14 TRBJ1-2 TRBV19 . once TGTGCCAGTGCAAACAGGGCCAGGGGCTATGGCTACACCTTC CASANRARGYGYTF
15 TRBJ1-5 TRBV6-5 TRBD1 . TGTGCCAGCAGCCCCGGACAGGGGTTGGGTCAGCCCCAGCATTTT CASSPGQGLGQPQHF
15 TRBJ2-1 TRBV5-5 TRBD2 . TGTGCCAGCAGCCCCCGGGAGGCCCGCTACAATGAGCAGTTCTTC CASSPREARYNEQFF
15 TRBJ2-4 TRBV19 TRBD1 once TGTGCCAGTAGTATAGATCGGACAGGGGAAGACATTCAGTACTTC CASSIDRTGEDIQYF
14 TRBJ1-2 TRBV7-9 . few TGTGCCAGCAGCTTAGATGGGGGGAACTATGGCTACACCTTC CASSLDGGNYGYTF
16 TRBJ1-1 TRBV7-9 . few TGTGCCAGCAGCTTAAGTGGGCAGGGAATGAACACTGAAGCTTTCTTT CASSLSGQGMNTEAFF
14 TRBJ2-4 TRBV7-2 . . TGTGCCAGCAGCGCCGGAGGGCTAGGAAACATTCAGTACTTC CASSAGGLGNIQYF
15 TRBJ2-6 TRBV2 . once TGTGCCAGCAGTCCTAGAGTCTCTGGGGCCAACGTCCTGACTTTC CASSPRVSGANVLTF
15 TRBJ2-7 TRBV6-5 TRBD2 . TGTGCCAGCAGTTCCCCGGGGGGGGGCGAATACGAGCAGTACTTC CASSSPGGGEYEQYF